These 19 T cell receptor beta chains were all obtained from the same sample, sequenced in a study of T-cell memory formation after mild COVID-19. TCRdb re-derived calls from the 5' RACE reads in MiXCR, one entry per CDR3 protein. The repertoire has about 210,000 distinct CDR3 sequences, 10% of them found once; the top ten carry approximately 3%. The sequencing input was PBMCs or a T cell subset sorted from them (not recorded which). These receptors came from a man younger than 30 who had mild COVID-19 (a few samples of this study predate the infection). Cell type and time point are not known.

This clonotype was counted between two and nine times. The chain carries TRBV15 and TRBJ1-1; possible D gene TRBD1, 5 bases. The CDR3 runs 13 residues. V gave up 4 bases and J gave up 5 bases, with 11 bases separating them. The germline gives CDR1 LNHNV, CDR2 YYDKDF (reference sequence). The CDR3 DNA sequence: TGTGCCACCAGCATGGCAGGGTCTACTGAAGCTTTCTTT. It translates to CATSMAGSTEAFF.

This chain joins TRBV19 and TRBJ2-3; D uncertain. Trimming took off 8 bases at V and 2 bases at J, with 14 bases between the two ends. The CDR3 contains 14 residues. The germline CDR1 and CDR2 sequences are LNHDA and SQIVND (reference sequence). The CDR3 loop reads CASSDRRDTDTQYF. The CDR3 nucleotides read TGTGCCAGTTCCGACCGGAGAGACACAGATACGCAGTATTTT. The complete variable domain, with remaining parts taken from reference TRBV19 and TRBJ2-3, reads DGGITQSPKYLFRKEGQNVTLSCEQNLNHDAMYWYRQDPGQGLRLIYYSQIVNDFQKGDIAEGYSVSREKKESFPLTVTSAQKNPTAFYLCASSDRRDTDTQYFGPGTRLTVL.

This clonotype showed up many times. The CDR3 sequence is CASSLFTGLGTDTQYF. The CDR3 DNA reads as TGCGCCAGCAGCTTGTTCACAGGGTTGGGCACAGATACGCAGTATTTT. The J gene is TRBJ2-3, the V gene TRBV5-1, with D possibly being TRBD1 (6 bases). Germline CDR1 and CDR2: SGHRS and YFSETQ. V lost 1 base, J lost 1 base, and 13 bases lay in between. The CDR3 is 16 residues long.

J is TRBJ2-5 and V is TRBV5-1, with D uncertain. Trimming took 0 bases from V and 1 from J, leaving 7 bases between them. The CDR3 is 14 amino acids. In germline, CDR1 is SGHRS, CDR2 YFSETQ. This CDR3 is CASSLAQLQETQYF. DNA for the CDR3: TGCGCCAGCAGCTTGGCACAGCTCCAAGAGACCCAGTACTTC.

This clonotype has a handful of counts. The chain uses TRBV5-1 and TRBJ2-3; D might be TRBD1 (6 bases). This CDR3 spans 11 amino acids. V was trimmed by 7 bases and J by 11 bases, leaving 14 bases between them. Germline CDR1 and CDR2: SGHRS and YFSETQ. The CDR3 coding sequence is TGCGCCAGCCTGCAACAGGGAGTGCAGTATTTT. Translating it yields CASLQQGVQYF. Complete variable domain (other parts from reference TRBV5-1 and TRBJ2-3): KAGVTQTPRYLIKTRGQQVTLSCSPISGHRSVSWYQQTPGQGLQFLFEYFSETQRNKGNFPGRFSGRQFSNSRSEMNVSTLELGDSALYLCASLQQGVQYFGPGTRLTVL.

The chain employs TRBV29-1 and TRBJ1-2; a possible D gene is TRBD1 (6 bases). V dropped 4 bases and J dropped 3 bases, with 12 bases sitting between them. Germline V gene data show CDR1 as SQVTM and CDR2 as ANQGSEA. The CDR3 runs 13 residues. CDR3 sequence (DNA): TGCAGCGTTGTTGAGGGACACTACTATGGCTACACCTTC. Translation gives CSVVEGHYYGYTF.

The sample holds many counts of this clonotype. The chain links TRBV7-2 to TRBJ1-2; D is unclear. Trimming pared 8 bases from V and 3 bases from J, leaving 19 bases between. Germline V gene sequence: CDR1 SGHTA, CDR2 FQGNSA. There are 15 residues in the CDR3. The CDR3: CASGRGQVWDYGYTF. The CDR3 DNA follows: TGTGCCAGCGGGCGAGGGCAGGTGTGGGACTATGGCTACACCTTC.

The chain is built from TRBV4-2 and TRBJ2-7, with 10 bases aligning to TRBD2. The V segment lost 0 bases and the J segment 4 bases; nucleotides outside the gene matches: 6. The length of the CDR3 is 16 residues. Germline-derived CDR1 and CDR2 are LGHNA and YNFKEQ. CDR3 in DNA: TGTGCCAGCAGCCAAGAAAATCTACTAGCGGGGTACGAGCAGTACTTC. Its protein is CASSQENLLAGYEQYF.

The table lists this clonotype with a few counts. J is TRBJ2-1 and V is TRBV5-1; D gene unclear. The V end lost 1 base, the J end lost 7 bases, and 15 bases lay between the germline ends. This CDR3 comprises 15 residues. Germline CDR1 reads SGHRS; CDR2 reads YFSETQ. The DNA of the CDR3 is TGCGCCAGCAGCTTGATTGGCCTAGATCTGAATGAGCAGTTCTTC. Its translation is CASSLIGLDLNEQFF.

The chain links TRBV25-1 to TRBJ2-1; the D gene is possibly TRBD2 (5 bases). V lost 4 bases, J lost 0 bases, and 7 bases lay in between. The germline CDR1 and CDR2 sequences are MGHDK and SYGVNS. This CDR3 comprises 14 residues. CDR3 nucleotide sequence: TGTGCCAGCAGTGCGGACTTCTCCTACAATGAGCAGTTCTTC. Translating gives CASSADFSYNEQFF.

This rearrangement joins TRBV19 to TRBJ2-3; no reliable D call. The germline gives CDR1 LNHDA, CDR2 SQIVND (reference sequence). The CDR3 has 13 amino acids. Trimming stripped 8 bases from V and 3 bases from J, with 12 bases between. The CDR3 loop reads CASQDFATDTQYF. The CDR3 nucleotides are TGTGCCAGTCAAGACTTTGCGACAGATACGCAGTATTTT.

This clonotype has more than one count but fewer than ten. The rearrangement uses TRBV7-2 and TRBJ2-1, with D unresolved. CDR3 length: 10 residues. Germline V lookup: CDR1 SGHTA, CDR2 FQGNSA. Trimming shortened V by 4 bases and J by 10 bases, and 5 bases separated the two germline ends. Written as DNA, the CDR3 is TGTGCCAGCAGCTCCCCCGAGCAGTTCTTC. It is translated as CASSSPEQFF.

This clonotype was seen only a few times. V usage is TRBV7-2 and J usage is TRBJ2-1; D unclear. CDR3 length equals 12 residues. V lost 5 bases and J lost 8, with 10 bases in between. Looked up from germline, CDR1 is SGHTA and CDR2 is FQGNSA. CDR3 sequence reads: CASSPYGDEQFF. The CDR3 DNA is TGTGCCAGCAGCCCCTATGGCGATGAGCAGTTCTTC.

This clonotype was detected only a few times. CDR3 protein: CASSLVAGSGYTF. CDR3 nucleotide sequence: TGCGCCAGCAGCTTGGTGGCAGGGAGCGGCTACACCTTC. The chain employs TRBV5-1 and TRBJ1-2; a weak D match, TRBD1 (5 bases). CDR1 and CDR2 from the germline V gene are SGHRS and YFSETQ. The V end lost 0 bases, the J end lost 8 bases, and 11 bases lay between the germline ends. This CDR3 comprises 13 residues.

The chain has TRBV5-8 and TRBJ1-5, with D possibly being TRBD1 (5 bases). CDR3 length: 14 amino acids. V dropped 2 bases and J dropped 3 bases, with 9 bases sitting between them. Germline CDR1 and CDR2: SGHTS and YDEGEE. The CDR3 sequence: CASSLLGDNQPQHF. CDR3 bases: TGTGCCAGCAGCTTACTAGGGGACAATCAGCCCCAGCATTTT.

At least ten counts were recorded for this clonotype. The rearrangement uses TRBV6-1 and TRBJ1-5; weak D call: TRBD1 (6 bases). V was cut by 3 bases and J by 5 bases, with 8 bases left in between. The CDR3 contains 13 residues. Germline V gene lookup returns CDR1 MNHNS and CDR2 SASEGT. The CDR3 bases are TGTGCCAGCAGTGACGCAGGGGATCAGCCCCAGCATTTT. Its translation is CASSDAGDQPQHF.

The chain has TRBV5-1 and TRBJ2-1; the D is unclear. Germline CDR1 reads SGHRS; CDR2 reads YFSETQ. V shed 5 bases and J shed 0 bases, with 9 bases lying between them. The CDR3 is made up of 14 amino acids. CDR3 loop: CASSGFSSYNEQFF. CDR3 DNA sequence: TGCGCCAGCAGTGGGTTTAGCTCCTACAATGAGCAGTTCTTC.

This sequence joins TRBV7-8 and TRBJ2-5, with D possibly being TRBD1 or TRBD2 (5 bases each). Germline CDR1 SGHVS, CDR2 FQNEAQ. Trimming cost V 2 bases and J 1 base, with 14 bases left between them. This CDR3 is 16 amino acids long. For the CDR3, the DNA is TGTGCCAGCAGCTTATGGGGGACGGGCTCCCAAGAGACCCAGTACTTC. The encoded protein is CASSLWGTGSQETQYF.

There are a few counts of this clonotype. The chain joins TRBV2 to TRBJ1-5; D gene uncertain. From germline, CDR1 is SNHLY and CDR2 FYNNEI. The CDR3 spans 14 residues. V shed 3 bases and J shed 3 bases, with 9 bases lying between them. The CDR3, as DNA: TGTGCCAGCAGTGAGAAAAGACCCAATCAGCCCCAGCATTTT. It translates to CASSEKRPNQPQHF.